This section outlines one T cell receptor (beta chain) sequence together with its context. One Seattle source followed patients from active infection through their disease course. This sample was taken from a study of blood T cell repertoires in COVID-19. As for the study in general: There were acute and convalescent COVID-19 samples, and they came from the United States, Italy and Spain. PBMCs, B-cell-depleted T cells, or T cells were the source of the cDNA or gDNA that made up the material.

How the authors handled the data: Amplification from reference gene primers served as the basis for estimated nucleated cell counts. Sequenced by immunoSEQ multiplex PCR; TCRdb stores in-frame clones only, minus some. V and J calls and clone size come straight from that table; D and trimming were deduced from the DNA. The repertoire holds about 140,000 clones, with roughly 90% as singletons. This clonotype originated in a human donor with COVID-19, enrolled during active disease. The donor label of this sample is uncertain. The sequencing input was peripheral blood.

CDR3 bases: TGTGCCAGCAGTTTAACAGGGGAAGAAAAACTGTTTTTT. This gives the protein CASSLTGEEKLFF. The chain couples TRBV12-3 or TRBV12-4 to TRBJ1-4, with 7 bases matching TRBD1. CDR3 length: 13 residues. The V and J ends lost 2 bases and 8 bases, in that order; junction bases with no gene match: 2.